This T cell receptor (beta chain) was recorded in a study of T cell changes during pregnancy in multiple sclerosis (dated by TCRdb to 2018 to 2020). With regard to the full study: Changes in the T cell repertoire over the course of pregnancy were examined in this study in women with multiple sclerosis.

At the junction V is shortened by 4 bases and J by 2 bases; bases outside the gene matches: 5. From the germline V gene, CDR1 is SGHRS and CDR2 is YFSETQ. The CDR3 sequence holds 15 residues, the cysteine and phenylalanine included. The DNA shown is the 45-base CDR3, in frame from base 1. Of note for this clone: The antigen this receptor binds is unknown. Per-nucleotide qualities are absent, and no much larger clonotype sits a single base away.

Libraries were made using the immunoSEQ multiplex PCR assay. Held by TCRdb, this immuneACCESS table contains in-frame sequences only and omits some clones. Under half of the omission traces to an unresolved V gene where checked; the cause of the rest is unknown. The sample data list about 70,000 clones, and about 92% of these were observed just once. The top ten constitute 2.3% of the sample. The receptor was derived from a female donor with multiple sclerosis, enrolled in a pregnancy study. The chain employs TRBV5-1 and TRBJ2-2; 7 central nucleotides agree with TRBD2. The material sequenced was peripheral blood, taken before pregnancy. CDR3 region: CASSLASGNTGELFF. The DNA sequence follows: TGCGCCAGCAGCCTAGCTAGCGGCAACACCGGGGAGCTGTTTTTT.